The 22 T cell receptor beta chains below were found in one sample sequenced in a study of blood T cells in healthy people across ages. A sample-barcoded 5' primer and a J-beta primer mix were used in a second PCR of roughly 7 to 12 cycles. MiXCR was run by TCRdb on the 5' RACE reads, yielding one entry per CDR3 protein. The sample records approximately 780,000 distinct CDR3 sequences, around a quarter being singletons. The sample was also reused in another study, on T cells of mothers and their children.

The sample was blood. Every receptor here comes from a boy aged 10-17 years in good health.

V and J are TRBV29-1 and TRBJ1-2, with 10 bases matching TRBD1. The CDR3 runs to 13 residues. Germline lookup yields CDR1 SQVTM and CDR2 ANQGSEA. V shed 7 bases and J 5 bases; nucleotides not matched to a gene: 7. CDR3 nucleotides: TGCAGCGGATCCGACAGGGGGCGTTATGGCTACACCTTC. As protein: CSGSDRGRYGYTF.

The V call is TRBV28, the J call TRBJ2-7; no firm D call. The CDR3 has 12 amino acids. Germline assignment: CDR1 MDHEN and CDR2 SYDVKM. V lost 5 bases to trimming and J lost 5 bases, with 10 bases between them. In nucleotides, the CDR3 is TGTGCCAGCAGTCTGGATTTCGACGAGCAGTACTTC. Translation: CASSLDFDEQYF. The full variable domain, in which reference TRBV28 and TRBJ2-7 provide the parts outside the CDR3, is DVKVTQSSRYLVKRTGEKVFLECVQDMDHENMFWYRQDPGLGLRLIYFSYDVKMKEKGDIPEGYSVSREKKERFSLILESASTNQTSMYLCASSLDFDEQYFGPGTRLTVT.

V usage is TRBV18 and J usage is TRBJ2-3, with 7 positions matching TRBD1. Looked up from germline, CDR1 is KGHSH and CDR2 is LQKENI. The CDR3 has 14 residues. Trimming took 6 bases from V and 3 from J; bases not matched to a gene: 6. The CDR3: CASSPTGKTDTQYF. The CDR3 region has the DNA TGTGCCAGCTCTCCGACAGGGAAAACAGATACGCAGTATTTT.

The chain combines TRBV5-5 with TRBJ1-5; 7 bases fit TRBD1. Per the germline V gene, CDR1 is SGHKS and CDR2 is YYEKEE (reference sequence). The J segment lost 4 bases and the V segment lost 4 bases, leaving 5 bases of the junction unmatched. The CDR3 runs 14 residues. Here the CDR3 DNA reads TGTGCCAGCAGCACGGACAGGCTGAATCAGCCCCAGCATTTT. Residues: CASSTDRLNQPQHF.

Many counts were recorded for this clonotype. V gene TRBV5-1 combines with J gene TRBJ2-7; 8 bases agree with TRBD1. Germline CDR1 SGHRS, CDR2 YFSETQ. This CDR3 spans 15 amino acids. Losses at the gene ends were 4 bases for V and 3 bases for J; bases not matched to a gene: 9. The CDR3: CASSPAGTGIYEQYF. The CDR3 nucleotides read TGCGCCAGCAGCCCGGCCGGGACAGGAATCTACGAGCAGTACTTC.

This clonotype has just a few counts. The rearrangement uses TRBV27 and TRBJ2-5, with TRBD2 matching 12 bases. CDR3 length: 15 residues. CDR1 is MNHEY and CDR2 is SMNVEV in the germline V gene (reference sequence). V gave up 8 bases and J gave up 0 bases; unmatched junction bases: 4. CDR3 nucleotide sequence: TGTGCCAGCGGTGGACTAGCGGGGTACCAAGAGACCCAGTACTTC. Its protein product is CASGGLAGYQETQYF.

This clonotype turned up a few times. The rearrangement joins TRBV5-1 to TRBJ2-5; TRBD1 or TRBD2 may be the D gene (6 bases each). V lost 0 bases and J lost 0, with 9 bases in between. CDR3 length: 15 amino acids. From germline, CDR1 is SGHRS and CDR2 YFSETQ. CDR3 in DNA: TGCGCCAGCAGCTTGGGGGGGGCCTACCAAGAGACCCAGTACTTC. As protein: CASSLGGAYQETQYF.

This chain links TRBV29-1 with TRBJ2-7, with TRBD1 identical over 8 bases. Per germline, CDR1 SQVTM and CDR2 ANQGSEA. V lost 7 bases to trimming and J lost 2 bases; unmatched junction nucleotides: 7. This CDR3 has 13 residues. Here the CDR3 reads CSAPWDRPYEQYF. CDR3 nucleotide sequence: TGCAGCGCCCCTTGGGACAGGCCCTACGAGCAGTACTTC.

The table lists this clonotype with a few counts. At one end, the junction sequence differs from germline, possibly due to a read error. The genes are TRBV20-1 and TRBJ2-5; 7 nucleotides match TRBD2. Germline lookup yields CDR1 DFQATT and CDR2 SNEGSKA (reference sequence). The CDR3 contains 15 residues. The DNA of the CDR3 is TGCGGTGCTAGGGAGAAGGGGAGGGTCCAAGAGACCCAGTACTTC. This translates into CGAREKGRVQETQYF.

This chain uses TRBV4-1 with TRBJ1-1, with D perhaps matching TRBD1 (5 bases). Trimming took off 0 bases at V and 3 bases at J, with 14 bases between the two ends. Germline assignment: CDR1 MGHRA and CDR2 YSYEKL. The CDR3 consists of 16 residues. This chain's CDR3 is CASSQDWPRDDTEAFF. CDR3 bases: TGCGCCAGCAGCCAAGATTGGCCCAGGGACGACACTGAAGCTTTCTTT.

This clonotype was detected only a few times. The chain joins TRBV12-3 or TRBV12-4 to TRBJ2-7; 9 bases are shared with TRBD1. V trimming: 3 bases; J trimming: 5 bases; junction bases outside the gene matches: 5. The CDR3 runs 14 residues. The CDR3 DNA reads TGTGCCAGCAGTTTCTCCGGGACAGGGAACGAGCAGTACTTC. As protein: CASSFSGTGNEQYF.

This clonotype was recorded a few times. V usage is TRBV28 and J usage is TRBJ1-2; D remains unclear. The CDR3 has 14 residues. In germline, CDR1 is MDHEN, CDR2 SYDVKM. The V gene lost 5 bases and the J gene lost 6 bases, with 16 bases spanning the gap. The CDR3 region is CASSDPGRPNGYTF. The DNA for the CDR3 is TGTGCCAGCAGTGATCCCGGTCGGCCTAATGGCTACACCTTC.

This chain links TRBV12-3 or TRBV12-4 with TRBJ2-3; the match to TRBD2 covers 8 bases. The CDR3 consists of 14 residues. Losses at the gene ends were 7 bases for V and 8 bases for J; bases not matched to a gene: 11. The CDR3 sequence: CASNLGLAGSTQYF. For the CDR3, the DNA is TGTGCCAGCAACCTAGGACTAGCAGGGTCTACGCAGTATTTT.

Here the CDR3 reads CASSLSGTWQPQHF. As DNA, the CDR3 is TGTGCCAGCAGCTTATCCGGGACGTGGCAGCCCCAGCATTTT. This chain connects TRBV7-9 to TRBJ1-5, with D tentatively TRBD1 (5 bases). This CDR3 is built from 14 residues. V lost 2 bases, J lost 7 bases, and 12 bases lay in between. The germline CDR1 and CDR2 sequences are SEHNR and FQNEAQ (reference sequence).

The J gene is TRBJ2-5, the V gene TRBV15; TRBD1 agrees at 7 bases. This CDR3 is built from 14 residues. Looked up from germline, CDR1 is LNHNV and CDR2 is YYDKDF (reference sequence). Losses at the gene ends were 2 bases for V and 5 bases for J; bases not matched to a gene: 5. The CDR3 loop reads CATSRLQGRETQYF. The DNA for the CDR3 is TGTGCCACCAGCAGATTACAGGGGCGGGAGACCCAGTACTTC.

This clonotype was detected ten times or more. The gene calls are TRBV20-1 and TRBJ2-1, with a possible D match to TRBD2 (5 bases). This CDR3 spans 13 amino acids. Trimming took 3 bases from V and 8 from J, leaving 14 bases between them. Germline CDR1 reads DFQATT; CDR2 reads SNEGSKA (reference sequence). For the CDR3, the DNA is TGCAGTGCTAGGGCTGTCCCCGGGGATGAGCAGTTCTTC. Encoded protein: CSARAVPGDEQFF.

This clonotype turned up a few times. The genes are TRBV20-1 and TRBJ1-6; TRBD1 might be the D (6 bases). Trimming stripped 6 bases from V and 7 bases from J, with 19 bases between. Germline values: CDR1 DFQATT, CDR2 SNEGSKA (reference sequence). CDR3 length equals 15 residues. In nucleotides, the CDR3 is TGCAGTGCCCTGGACAGTATGTTGGGCAATTCACCCCTCCACTTT. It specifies CSALDSMLGNSPLHF.

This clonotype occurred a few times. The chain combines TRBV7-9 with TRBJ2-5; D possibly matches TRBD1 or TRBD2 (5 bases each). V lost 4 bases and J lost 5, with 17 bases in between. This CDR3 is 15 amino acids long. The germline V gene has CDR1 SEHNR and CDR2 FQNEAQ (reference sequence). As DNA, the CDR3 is TGTGCCAGCAGCTCGGGACCCCGGAGAGAGGAGACCCAGTACTTC. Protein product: CASSSGPRREETQYF.

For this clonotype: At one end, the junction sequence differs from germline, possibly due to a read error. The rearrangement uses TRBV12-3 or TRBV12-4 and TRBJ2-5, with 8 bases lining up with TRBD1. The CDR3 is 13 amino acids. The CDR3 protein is CASSRTGRETQHF. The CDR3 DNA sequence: TGTGCCAGCAGCCGGACAGGGCGAGAGACCCAGCACTTC.

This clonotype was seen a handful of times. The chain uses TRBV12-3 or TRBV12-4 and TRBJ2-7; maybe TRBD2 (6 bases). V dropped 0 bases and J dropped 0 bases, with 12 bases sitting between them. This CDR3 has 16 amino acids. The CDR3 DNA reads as TGTGCCAGCAGTTTAGCTATAGGACTAATCTCCTACGAGCAGTACTTC. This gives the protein CASSLAIGLISYEQYF.

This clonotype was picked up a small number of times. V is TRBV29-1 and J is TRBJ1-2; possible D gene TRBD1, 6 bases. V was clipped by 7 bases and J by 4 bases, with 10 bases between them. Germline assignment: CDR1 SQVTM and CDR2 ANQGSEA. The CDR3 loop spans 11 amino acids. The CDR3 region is CSAWTAYGYTF. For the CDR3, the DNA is TGCAGCGCCTGGACAGCCTATGGCTACACCTTC.

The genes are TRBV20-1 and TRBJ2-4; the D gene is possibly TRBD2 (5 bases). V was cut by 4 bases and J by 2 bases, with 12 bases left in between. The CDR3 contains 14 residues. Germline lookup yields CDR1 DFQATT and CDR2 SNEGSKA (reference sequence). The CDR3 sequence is CSAKISGTKNIQYF. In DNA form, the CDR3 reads TGCAGTGCTAAGATAAGCGGAACCAAAAACATTCAGTACTTC.